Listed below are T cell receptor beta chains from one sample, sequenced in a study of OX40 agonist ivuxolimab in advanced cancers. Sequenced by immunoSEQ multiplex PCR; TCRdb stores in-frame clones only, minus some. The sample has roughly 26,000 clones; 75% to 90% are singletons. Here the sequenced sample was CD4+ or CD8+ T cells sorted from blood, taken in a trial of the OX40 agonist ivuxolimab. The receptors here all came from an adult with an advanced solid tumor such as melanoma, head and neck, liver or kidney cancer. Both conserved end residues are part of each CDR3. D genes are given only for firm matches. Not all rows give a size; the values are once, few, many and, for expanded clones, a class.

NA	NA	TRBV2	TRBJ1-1	TGTGCCAGCAGAAGCAATGGAGACACTGAAGCTTTCTTT	CASRSNGDTEAFF
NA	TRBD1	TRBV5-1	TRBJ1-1	TGCGCCAGCAGCTTGGAGACAGGGGGACACACTGAAGCTTTCTTT	CASSLETGGHTEAFF
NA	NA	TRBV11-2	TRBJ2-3	TGTGCCAGCAGCTTAGATCGGCACCACACAGATACGCAGTATTTT	CASSLDRHHTDTQYF
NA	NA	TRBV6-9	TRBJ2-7	TGTGCCAGCAGTCCCGGGACTGCCGGATACGAGCAGTACTTC	CASSPGTAGYEQYF
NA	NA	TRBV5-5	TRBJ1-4	TGTGCCAGCAGCTCCCCGGCCGTTGGGACTAATGAAAAACTGTTTTTT	CASSSPAVGTNEKLFF
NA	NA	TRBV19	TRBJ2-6	TGTGCCAGTAGTATAGAGTCTGGGGCCAACGTCCTGACTTTC	CASSIESGANVLTF
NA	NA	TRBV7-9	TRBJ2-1	TGTGCCAGCAGCTTGGATATCGGGGTACCCCTCTTAGATGAGCAGTTCTTC	CASSLDIGVPLLDEQFF
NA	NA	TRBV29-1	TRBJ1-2	TGCAGCGTGGAACGGGACGATGGCTACACCTTC	CSVERDDGYTF
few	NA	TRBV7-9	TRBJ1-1	TGTGCCAGCAGTCCACAGAACACTGAAGCTTTCTTT	CASSPQNTEAFF
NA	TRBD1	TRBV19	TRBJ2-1	TGTGCCAGTAGTATAGTTATGGGACAGGGGTACAATGAGCAGTTCTTC	CASSIVMGQGYNEQFF
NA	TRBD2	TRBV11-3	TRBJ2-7	TGTGCCAGCAGCCGTTCTAGCGGGAGTGGCTACGAGCAGTACTTC	CASSRSSGSGYEQYF
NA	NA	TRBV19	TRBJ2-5	TGTGCCAGTAGTATAGTTGGTCTCCAAGAGACCCAGTACTTC	CASSIVGLQETQYF
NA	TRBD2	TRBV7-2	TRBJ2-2	TGTGCCAGCAGCTTAGCGCTAACTAGCGGGGGCCGCACCGGGGAGCTGTTTTTT	CASSLALTSGGRTGELFF
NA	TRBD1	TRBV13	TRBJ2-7	TGTGCCAGCGGCGAAAATACAGGGGTCCCCTACGAGCAGTACTTC	CASGENTGVPYEQYF
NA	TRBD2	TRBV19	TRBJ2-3	TGTGCCAGTAGTATAGATGGGACTAGCGGGGGGGGTCTAACAGATACGCAGTATTTT	CASSIDGTSGGGLTDTQYF
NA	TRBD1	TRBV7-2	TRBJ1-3	TGTGCCAGCAGTGGACAGGGGAAGGCCGGAAACACCATATATTTT	CASSGQGKAGNTIYF
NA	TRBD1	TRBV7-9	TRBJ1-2	TGTGCCAGCAGCGGAACAGGGGCCGACGTTAACTATGGCTACACCTTC	CASSGTGADVNYGYTF
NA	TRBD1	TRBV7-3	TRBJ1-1	TGTGCCAGCAGACAACAGGGGGGGAACACTGAAGCTTTCTTT	CASRQQGGNTEAFF
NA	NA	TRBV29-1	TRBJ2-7	TGCAGCGCTCGGGGGGCGGGCTACGAGCAGTACTTC	CSARGAGYEQYF
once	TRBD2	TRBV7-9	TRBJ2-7	TGTGCCAGCAGCCCGACTAGCTCGTACGAGCAGTACTTC	CASSPTSSYEQYF
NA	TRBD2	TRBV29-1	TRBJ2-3	TGCAGCGTTGAAATACAGCGGGGGGGCACCTCAGATACGCAGTATTTT	CSVEIQRGGTSDTQYF
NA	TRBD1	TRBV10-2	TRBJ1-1	TGCGCCAGCAGATCCTCCGAGGGGGCAAACACTGAAGCTTTCTTT	CASRSSEGANTEAFF
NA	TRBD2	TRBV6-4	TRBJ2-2	TGTGCCAGCAGTGTGGGACTAGCGGGAGGCACCGGGGAGCTGTTTTTT	CASSVGLAGGTGELFF
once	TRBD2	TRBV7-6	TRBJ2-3	TGTGCCAGCAGCTTAGGTCAGCGGGGAGGTACTAGCACAGATACGCAGTATTTT	CASSLGQRGGTSTDTQYF
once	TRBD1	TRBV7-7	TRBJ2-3	TGTGCTAGCAGCCCCCGGACAGGGGGGGGCACAGATACGCAGTATTTT	CASSPRTGGGTDTQYF
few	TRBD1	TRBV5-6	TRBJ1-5	TGTGCCAGCAGCTCGCGCCCAGGGGGACTTAGTCAGCCCCAGCATTTT	CASSSRPGGLSQPQHF
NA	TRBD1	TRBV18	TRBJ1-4	TGTGCCAGCTCATCGACAGGGGGCCCAGTAGCCTTT	CASSSTGGPVAF
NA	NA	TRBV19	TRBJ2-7	TGTGCCAGTAGTGCAACGCAGGGGTACGAGCAGTACTTC	CASSATQGYEQYF
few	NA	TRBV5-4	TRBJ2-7	TGTGCCAGCAGCTCGACACGTTCCTACGAGCAGTACTTC	CASSSTRSYEQYF
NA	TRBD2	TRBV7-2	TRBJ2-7	TGTGCCAGCAGCTTACTAGCGGGGTACGAGCAGTACTTC	CASSLLAGYEQYF
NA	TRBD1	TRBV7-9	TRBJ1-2	TGTGCCAGCAGCTTCGGACAGGGTTGGGTTGGCTACACCTTC	CASSFGQGWVGYTF
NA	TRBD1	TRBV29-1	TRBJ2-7	TGCAGCGTTGAAGGCGGACAGGGGGCTGAAACTCGACCCTACGAGCAGTACTTC	CSVEGGQGAETRPYEQYF
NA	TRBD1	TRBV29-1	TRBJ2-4	TGCAGCGTTAGACAGGGTATGGCCAAAAACATTCAGTACTTC	CSVRQGMAKNIQYF
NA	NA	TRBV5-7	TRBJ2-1	TGTGCCAGCGGGGGAAGGTGGACAGCGGGCAATGAGCAGTTCTTC	CASGGRWTAGNEQFF
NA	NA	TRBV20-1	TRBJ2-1	TGCAGTGCTAATAGAAACAATGAGCAGTTCTTC	CSANRNNEQFF
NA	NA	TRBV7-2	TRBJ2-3	TGTGCCAGCAGCTTGCGGGGGCGTACTAGCACAGATACGCAGTATTTT	CASSLRGRTSTDTQYF
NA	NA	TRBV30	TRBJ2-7	TGTGCCTGGAGAAAGGGTTCGTCCTACGAGCAGTACTTC	CAWRKGSSYEQYF
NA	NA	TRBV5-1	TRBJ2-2	TGCGCCAGCAGCTTGACGAAGGATTCATTCGGGGGCACCGGGGAGCTGTTTTTT	CASSLTKDSFGGTGELFF
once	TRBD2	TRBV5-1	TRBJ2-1	TGCGCCAGCCGACTAGCGGGGGACTACAATGAGCAGTTCTTC	CASRLAGDYNEQFF
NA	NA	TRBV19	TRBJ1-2	TGTGCCAGTAGTATTAGTGTCTATGGCTACACCTTC	CASSISVYGYTF
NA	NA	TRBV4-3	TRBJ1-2	TGCGCCAGCAGCCAAGATCCCCGACCTAACTATGGCTACACCTTC	CASSQDPRPNYGYTF
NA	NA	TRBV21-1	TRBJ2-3	TGTGCCAGCAGGGTCACTAGCGAGGACACAGATACGCAGTATTTT	CASRVTSEDTDTQYF
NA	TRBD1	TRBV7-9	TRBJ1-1	TGTGCCAGCAGCAACCGGGACAGGGGGCGCGGTGAAGCTTTCTTT	CASSNRDRGRGEAFF
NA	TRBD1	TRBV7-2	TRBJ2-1	TGTGCCAGCAGCCCGACCCTACAGGGGGATGAGCAGTTCTTC	CASSPTLQGDEQFF
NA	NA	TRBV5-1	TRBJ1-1	TGCGCCAGCAGCTTGACAGTCGGGAACACTGAAGCTTTCTTT	CASSLTVGNTEAFF
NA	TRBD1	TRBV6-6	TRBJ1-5	TGTGCCAGCAGTACAGAACAGGGGGCAAGCAATCAGCCCCAGCATTTT	CASSTEQGASNQPQHF
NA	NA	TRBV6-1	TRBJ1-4	TGTGCCAGCAGCTTGGATACCCGCCATAATGAAAAACTGTTTTTT	CASSLDTRHNEKLFF
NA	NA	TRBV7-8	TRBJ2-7	TGTGCCAGCAGCTTAGCTCCGAGGACCGGCTCCTACGAGCAGTACTTC	CASSLAPRTGSYEQYF